This passage covers 25 T cell receptor beta chains from one sample sequenced in a study of tumor-infiltrating lymphocytes in primary liver carcinoma (dated by TCRdb to 2017 to 2019). Without any cell sorting, total RNA and DNA were extracted together from roughly 20-30 mg of bulk tissue using the AllPrep DNA/RNA mini kit. TCRdb records Illumina HiSeq 2500 as the sequencer. Using a constant-region primer and ProtoScript II reverse transcriptase, TCRbeta-specific cDNA was reverse-transcribed from approximately 0.5 ug total RNA. Construction of the TCRbeta libraries relied on three nested rounds of multiplex PCR, following a slightly modified ARM-PCR procedure. The first two PCR rounds used multiplex TRBV1-TRBV30 forward primers with a Cbeta reverse primer, each for 10 cycles. TCRdb reworked the public reads: Q25 trimming with fastp, MiXCR clone assembly, productive beta chains retained. Identical CDR3 protein sequences are pooled into one entry, listed with their most common genes and DNA. For this sample there are under 200,000 distinct CDR3 sequences; about 82% appear just once. The ten largest clonotypes hold around 18% of the sample.

The sequencing input was tumor tissue from primary liver carcinoma. The receptor set was obtained from a man in his forties with primary liver carcinoma and hepatitis B virus infection.

As for this clonotype: Germline is not matched at one junction end, which may reflect a read error. V gene TRBV10-3 combines with J gene TRBJ2-2; 8 nucleotides align to TRBD2. The germline V gene encodes CDR1 ENHRY and CDR2 SYGVKD. The CDR3 extends over 19 amino acids. CDR3 loop: CGISDPEGAGATNTWELFF. CDR3 coding DNA: TGTGGCATCAGTGACCCGGAGGGAGCGGGAGCCACGAACACCTGGGAGCTGTTTTTT.

On this clonotype: One end of the junction is discordant with germline, which a read error may explain. V is TRBV5-1 and J is TRBJ1-1; weak D call: TRBD1 (6 bases). The germline gives CDR1 SGHRS, CDR2 YFSETQ. There are 14 residues in the CDR3. CDR3 amino acids: CASSLSGGYTEASF. The DNA for the CDR3 is TGCGCCAGCAGCTTGTCGGGGGGCTATACTGAAGCTTCCTTT. The whole variable domain, remainder taken from reference TRBV5-1 and TRBJ1-1, is KAGVTQTPRYLIKTRGQQVTLSCSPISGHRSVSWYQQTPGQGLQFLFEYFSETQRNKGNFPGRFSGRQFSNSRSEMNVSTLELGDSALYLCASSLSGGYTEASFGQGTRLTVV.

The rearrangement links TRBV5-4 to TRBJ2-1; TRBD2 is a possible D gene (5 bases). CDR1 and CDR2 (germline): SGHNT, YYREEE (reference sequence). This CDR3 contains 14 residues. V was trimmed by 4 bases and J by 16 bases, leaving 24 bases between them. This chain's CDR3 is CASSPAGSYNVYFF. CDR3 nucleotide sequence: TGTGCCAGCAGCCCCGCGGGCAGCTACAATGTGTACTTCTTC.

A word on this clonotype: A read error may explain this, as a much larger clone is one base away. No conserved phenylalanine or tryptophan is present at the end of the CDR3, so a read error is the likely explanation. The V gene is TRBV5-1, the J gene TRBJ2-6; D is unclear. Between the trimmed V and J ends, which lost 0 bases and 3 bases, there was a span of 4 bases. Germline V gene data show CDR1 as SGHRS and CDR2 as YFSETQ. The CDR3 spans 14 residues. CDR3 sequence: CASSLEVGANVLTY. The DNA for the CDR3 is TGCGCCAGCAGCTTGGAGGTTGGGGCCAACGTCCTGACTTAC.

In the case of this clonotype: Mismatch with germline at one junction end may stem from a read error. The chain carries TRBV7-9 and TRBJ1-2, with a weak D call TRBD1 (5 bases). This CDR3 comprises 14 residues. The V gene's germline CDR1 is SEHNR and CDR2 FQNEAQ (reference sequence). The CDR3 is CTSSQAGGYEGYTF. CDR3 nucleotides: TGTACCAGCAGCCAAGCTGGGGGTTATGAAGGCTACACCTTC.

About this clonotype itself: An end of the junction differs from the germline gene, which may be a read error. V and J are TRBV6-1 and TRBJ1-1; 7 nucleotides match TRBD1. Germline V gives CDR1 MNHNS, CDR2 SASEGT. The CDR3 covers 16 residues. The CDR3, as DNA: TGTGCCAGCAGGAAAGGGACAGTCCCAGTGAACACTGAAGCTATCTTT. Encoded protein: CASRKGTVPVNTEAIF.

Points on this clonotype: The junction shows a germline mismatch at one end, possibly a read error. The rearrangement joins TRBV11-1 to TRBJ2-1; D not certain. The CDR3 length is 16 residues. Germline loops: CDR1 SGHAT, CDR2 FQDESV (reference sequence). The CDR3: CAISLAREGFRDEQFF. The DNA for the CDR3 is TGTGCCATCAGCTTAGCACGAGAAGGCTTTCGCGATGAGCAGTTCTTC.

Comments on this clonotype: An end of the junction differs from the germline gene, which may be a read error. V gene TRBV7-9 combines with J gene TRBJ2-1, with no clear D. This CDR3 region has 13 residues. Germline V gene data show CDR1 as SEHNR and CDR2 as FQNEAQ (reference sequence). CDR3 residues: CASSQSQVNEPFF. The DNA for the CDR3 is TGTGCCAGCAGCCAATCTCAGGTGAATGAGCCGTTCTTC.

CDR3 nucleotides: TGCAGTGGGCGGGTCCGGGACACCCAAACCCAGTACTTC. Residues: CSGRVRDTQTQYF. This chain joins TRBV20-1 and TRBJ2-5, with D possibly matching TRBD1 (6 bases). Germline V gives CDR1 DFQATT, CDR2 SNEGSKA (reference sequence). This CDR3 has 13 amino acids. Between the trimmed V and J ends, which lost 7 bases and 8 bases, there was a span of 20 bases.

With regard to this clonotype: The junction shows a germline mismatch at one end, possibly a read error. The chain links TRBV5-4 to TRBJ2-1; no clear D. Germline CDR1 is SGHNT and CDR2 is YYREEE (reference sequence). The CDR3 length is 16 residues. The CDR3 reads CASSLSSSPRYNEQFF. Written as DNA, the CDR3 is TGTGCCAGTAGCTTGTCAAGCAGCCCTAGGTACAATGAGCAGTTCTTC.

This clonotype was detected a few times. A much larger clone lies one base from this, so it may be a read error. J is TRBJ2-3 and V is TRBV7-8, with 7 nucleotides matching TRBD1. Germline V gene sequence: CDR1 SGHVS, CDR2 FQNEAQ. After removal of 5 bases from V and 0 bases from J, the junction contained 11 bases not matched to a gene. This CDR3 contains 17 residues. The CDR3 spells CASSPGRTGQSTDTQYF. The CDR3, as DNA: TGTGCCAGCAGCCCCGGTCGGACAGGCCAAAGCACAGATACGCAGTATTTT.

Of note for this clonotype: Germline is not matched at one junction end, which may reflect a read error. V gene TRBV6-1 combines with J gene TRBJ1-5; D gene ambiguous. Germline loops: CDR1 MNHNS, CDR2 SASEGT. This CDR3 contains 13 residues. CDR3 sequence reads: CASSLLQGQPQHF. CDR3 bases: TGCGCCAGCAGTCTACTCCAAGGTCAGCCCCAGCATTTT.

The rearrangement links TRBV6-1 to TRBJ2-1, with D possibly TRBD1 on 6 matching bases. The CDR3 consists of 17 residues. Deletions cut 7 bases from V and 2 bases from J, with 21 bases between. CDR1 MNHNS and CDR2 SASEGT come from the germline V gene. This CDR3 is CASTGVGTRYPYNEQFF. CDR3 DNA sequence: TGTGCCAGCACAGGAGTAGGGACACGGTATCCCTACAATGAGCAGTTCTTC.

This clonotype was picked up one time. The genes are TRBV11-3 and TRBJ2-7; 9 positions match TRBD1. CDR1 and CDR2 from the germline V gene are SGHNT and YENEEA. The CDR3 is 14 residues long. The CDR3 here is CTTRQGVTSYEQYF. As DNA, the CDR3 is TGTACCACTAGACAGGGGGTGACTTCATACGAGCAGTACTTC.

This clonotype was seen just once. A read error is possible here, since a much larger clone lies one base away. As the CDR3 is not closed by the conserved phenylalanine or tryptophan, this likely results from a read error. The chain couples TRBV6-5 to TRBJ2-2; D call uncertain. Germline V lookup: CDR1 MNHEY, CDR2 SVGAGI. The CDR3 sequence is 14 residues long. Between the trimmed V and J ends, which lost 2 bases and 3 bases, there was a span of 7 bases. CDR3 sequence: CASSYLGYTGELFS. The CDR3 coding sequence is TGTGCCAGCAGTTACCTAGGGTACACCGGGGAGCTGTTTTCT.

As regards this clonotype: A junction end diverges from the germline sequence, so it may reflect a read error. The chain carries TRBV11-2 and TRBJ2-2; TRBD2 is a possible D gene (6 bases). There are 15 residues in the CDR3. CDR1 is SGHAT, CDR2 FQNNGV, per germline. DNA of the CDR3: TGTGCCAGCAGCCATGTCCGGGGGAGGACTGCGGAGCTGTTCTTT. It is translated as CASSHVRGRTAELFF. The whole variable domain, filled in from reference TRBV11-2 and TRBJ2-2, reads EAGVAQSPRYKIIEKRQSVAFWCNPISGHATLYWYQQILGQGPKLLIQFQNNGVVDDSQLPKDRFSAERLKGVDSTLKIQPAKLEDSAVYLCASSHVRGRTAELFFGEGSRLTVL.

Details on this clonotype: The junction departs from germline at one end; a sequencing error may be responsible. The genes are TRBV6-2 or TRBV6-3 and TRBJ2-1, with a possible D match to TRBD1 (5 bases). The CDR3 is 14 amino acids. CDR1 MNHEY and CDR2 SVGEGT come from the germline V gene. The CDR3 bases are TGTGCCAGTAGTTACGCTACAGGATCGGATGAGCTGTTCTTC. Protein: CASSYATGSDELFF.

The chain links TRBV10-3 to TRBJ2-1; D unclear. The CDR3 runs to 15 residues. Between the trimmed V and J ends, which lost 6 bases and 1 base, there was a span of 13 bases. CDR1 is ENHRY, CDR2 SYGVKD, per germline. The chain's CDR3 is CAIRRDLRSYNEQFF. CDR3 DNA: TGTGCCATCAGGCGTGACTTGAGATCCTACAATGAGCAGTTCTTC.

As to this clonotype: The junction departs from the called germline gene at one end, perhaps through a read error. The chain carries TRBV28 and TRBJ1-2, with 8 bases aligning to TRBD1. This CDR3 comprises 16 residues. Germline assignment: CDR1 MDHEN and CDR2 SYDVKM. The CDR3 reads CATSTPPRTGTYGYTF. DNA for the CDR3: TGTGCCACCAGTACACCCCCCAGGACAGGGACCTATGGCTACACCTTC.

With respect to this clonotype: In this CDR3 the conserved last residue, phenylalanine or tryptophan, is missing, so a read error is likely. It is unclear where the CDR3 begins or ends on the DNA, so no DNA is shown, and the CDR3 is as TCRdb lists it. This chain connects TRBV7-2 to TRBJ1-6; no DNA check was done on the table's D call, TRBD1. The CDR3 length equals 13 residues, ends included. Germline V gene data show CDR1 as SGHTA and CDR2 as FQGNSA. The CDR3 loop is CASSLGYEGSPHC.

The chain couples TRBV29-1 to TRBJ2-1, with TRBD2 matching over 8 bases. The CDR3 spans 15 residues. Germline CDR1 is SQVTM and CDR2 is ANQGSEA. With V trimmed by 2 bases and J by 5 bases, 8 bases remained unmatched. The CDR3 spells CSVESVAGIHNEQFF. DNA for the CDR3: TGCAGCGTTGAATCGGTAGCGGGAATTCACAATGAGCAGTTCTTC.

About this clonotype: No conserved phenylalanine or tryptophan is present at the end of the CDR3, so a read error is the likely explanation. This chain joins TRBV5-5 and TRBJ2-1; TRBD2 matches at 9 bases. The CDR3 loop spans 17 amino acids. V lost 4 bases and J lost 7; bases outside the gene matches: 15. Per germline, CDR1 SGHKS and CDR2 YYEKEE (reference sequence). The CDR3 region has the DNA TGTGCCAGCAGCCGGGCTCTAGGCATAGCGGGAGAAAATGAGCAGTTCTCC. Translated, it gives CASSRALGIAGENEQFS.

This clonotype is a singleton in its sample. The CDR3 DNA follows: TGTGCCAGCAGCCGGATGCTGGTTACACCCCTCCACTTT. Amino acid sequence: CASSRMLVTPLHF. This chain connects TRBV11-1 to TRBJ1-6, with D unclear. The germline V gene has CDR1 SGHAT and CDR2 FQDESV (reference sequence). The CDR3 runs 13 residues. Trimming took 5 bases from V and 11 from J, leaving 13 bases between them.

This chain uses TRBV13 with TRBJ2-3, with 10 positions matching TRBD1. Germline-derived CDR1 and CDR2 are PRHDT and FYEKMQ (reference sequence). The CDR3 loop spans 15 amino acids. The DNA for the CDR3 is TGTGTTAGCAGCCCTGGGACAGGGGGCACAGATACGCAGTATTTT. Amino acids: CVSSPGTGGTDTQYF.

About this clonotype: An end of the junction does not agree with germline; a read error may underlie this. The chain uses TRBV5-1 and TRBJ1-4; no reliable D call. The CDR3 spans 15 residues. The germline V gene has CDR1 SGHRS and CDR2 YFSETQ. The CDR3: CASSFGRSTNEKQFF. CDR3 in DNA: TGCGCCAGCAGCTTTGGACGATCAACTAATGAAAAACAGTTTTTT.